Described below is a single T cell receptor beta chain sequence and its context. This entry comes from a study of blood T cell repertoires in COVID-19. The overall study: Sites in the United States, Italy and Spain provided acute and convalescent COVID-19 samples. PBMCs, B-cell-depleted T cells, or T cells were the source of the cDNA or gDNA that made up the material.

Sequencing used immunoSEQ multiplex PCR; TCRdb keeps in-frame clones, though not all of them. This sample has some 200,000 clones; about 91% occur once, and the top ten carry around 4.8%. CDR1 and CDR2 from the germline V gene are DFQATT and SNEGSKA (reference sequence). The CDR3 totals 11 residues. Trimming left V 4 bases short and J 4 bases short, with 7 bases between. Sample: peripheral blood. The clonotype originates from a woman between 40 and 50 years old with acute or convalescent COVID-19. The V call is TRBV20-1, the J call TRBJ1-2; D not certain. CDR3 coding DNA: TGCAGTGCTACAGGTTTCTATGGCTACACCTTC. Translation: CSATGFYGYTF.